What follows is one T cell receptor (beta chain) and its context. The antigen remains unidentified. Semi-nested PCR with Nested Universal Primer A followed constant-region reverse priming of full-length variable regions. TCRdb independently ran MiXCR on the 5' RACE reads; one entry per CDR3 protein. The data hold approximately 50,000 distinct CDR3 sequences, with about 28% observed a single time. Treg sorting used a CD4+CD25+CD127-/low gate. Whole-study results and caveats: Greatest tumor Treg TCR overlap was with tumor naive CD4+ cells. In terms of TCR gene usage, tumor memory CD4+ T cells clustered together with blood and lymph node memory CD4+ cells, as well as with lymph node naive CD4+ cells.

Germline CDR1 DFQATT, CDR2 SNEGSKA (reference sequence). After removal of 2 bases from V and 0 bases from J, the junction contained 12 bases not matched to a gene. The length of the CDR3 is 19 residues. The origin of this receptor is a female donor with breast cancer. The chain recombines TRBV20-1 with TRBJ2-1, with 11 bases lining up with TRBD2. The sample was tumor-infiltrating Tregs sorted from the breast tumor. The CDR3 loop is CSARSLASGGPSSYNEQFF. CDR3 DNA: TGCAGTGCTAGAAGTCTTGCTAGCGGGGGGCCAAGCTCCTACAATGAGCAGTTCTTC.